Sequencing of this T cell receptor (beta chain) was carried out in a study of blood T cells in healthy people across ages. Findings of the study overall: Donors of long life had a larger count of naive CD4+ cells and greater diversity than aged donors.

The germline V gene has CDR1 SSHAT and CDR2 FNYEAQ (reference sequence). This CDR3 comprises 12 residues. A second PCR of 7 to 11 cycles used a sample-barcoded 5' primer and a J-beta primer mix. Each cDNA molecule, via a template-switch adaptor with 12 random nucleotides, was tagged. TCRdb re-called the 5' RACE reads through MiXCR, storing one row per CDR3 protein. Among hundreds of thousands of distinct CDR3 sequences, 20% to 30% were seen once, and the ten largest hold 8.7%. This clonotype was recorded a few times. No antigen is known for it. At one end, the junction sequence differs from germline, possibly due to a read error. These data also featured in a second study, about T cells of mothers and their children. That study adds: Donation involved a few healthy Caucasian mothers and the six children that they had. Normalized overlap was always slightly, never significantly, higher in related than unrelated mother-child pairs.

This rearrangement joins TRBV7-7 to TRBJ2-5, with D perhaps TRBD2 (6 bases). The sample comprised blood. The clonotype originates from a boy aged 5 to 17 in good health. In DNA form, the CDR3 reads TGTGCTAGCAGCTCGGACGCGGGGCCCCAGTACTTC. Protein: CASSSDAGPQYF.